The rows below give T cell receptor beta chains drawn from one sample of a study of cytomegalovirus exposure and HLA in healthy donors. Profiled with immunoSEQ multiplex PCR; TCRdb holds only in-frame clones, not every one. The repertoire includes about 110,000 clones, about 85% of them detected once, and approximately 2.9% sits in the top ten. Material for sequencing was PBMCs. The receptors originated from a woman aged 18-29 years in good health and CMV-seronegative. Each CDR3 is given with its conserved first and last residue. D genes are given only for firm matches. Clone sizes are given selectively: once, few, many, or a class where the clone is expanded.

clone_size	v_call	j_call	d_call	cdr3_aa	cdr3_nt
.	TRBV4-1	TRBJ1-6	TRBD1	CASSQDGTGKNSPLHF	TGCGCCAGCAGCCAAGATGGGACAGGGAAGAATTCACCCCTCCACTTT
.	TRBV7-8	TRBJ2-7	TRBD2	CASRPPGGVHEQYF	TGTGCCAGCAGGCCACCCGGGGGGGTCCACGAGCAGTACTTC
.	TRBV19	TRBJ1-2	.	CASSTGLPQGGYTF	TGTGCCAGTAGTACCGGCCTCCCCCAGGGTGGCTACACCTTC
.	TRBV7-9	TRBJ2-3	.	CASSLAPGISTDTQYF	TGTGCCAGCAGCTTAGCGCCAGGAATTAGCACAGATACGCAGTATTTT
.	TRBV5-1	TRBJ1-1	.	CASSEPRQAGAAFF	TGCGCCAGCAGCGAGCCGAGACAGGCAGGGGCAGCTTTCTTT
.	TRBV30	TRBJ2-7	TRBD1	CAWRGLSGQGLFYEQYF	TGTGCCTGGAGGGGATTAAGTGGACAGGGACTTTTCTACGAGCAGTACTTC
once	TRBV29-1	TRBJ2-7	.	CSVEELDSYEQYF	TGCAGCGTTGAAGAGCTCGACAGCTACGAGCAGTACTTC
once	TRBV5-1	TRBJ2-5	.	CASSLTSNIETQYF	TGCGCCAGCAGCTTGACGAGCAATATAGAGACCCAGTACTTC
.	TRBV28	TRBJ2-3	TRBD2	CASSPGLAGADTQYF	TGTGCCAGCAGTCCAGGACTAGCGGGGGCAGATACGCAGTATTTT
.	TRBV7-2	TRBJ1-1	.	CASDKLGGNTEAFF	TGTGCCAGCGATAAATTGGGGGGGAACACTGAAGCTTTCTTT
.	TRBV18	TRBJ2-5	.	CASSPRTTQETQYF	TGTGCCAGCTCACCGAGGACTACCCAAGAGACCCAGTACTTC
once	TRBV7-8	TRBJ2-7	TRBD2	CASSLAGGPSYEQYF	TGTGCCAGCAGTTTAGCGGGGGGGCCGTCCTACGAGCAGTACTTC
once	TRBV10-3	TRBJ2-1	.	CAIRSDNEQFF	TGTGCCATCAGGTCAGACAATGAGCAGTTCTTC